This entry describes one T cell receptor beta chain. Its antigen is not known. Untouched CD4+ T cells were bead-isolated at around 98% purity. Here immunoSEQ multiplex PCR was the method, and the copy in TCRdb shows in-frame clones only, minus some. The table records roughly 110,000 clones, 80% to 95% of them present only once. CDR1 and CDR2 (germline): SGHRS, YFSETQ. V lost 4 bases to trimming and J lost 3 bases, with 28 bases between them. The CDR3 runs 19 residues. The data were obtained in a study of T cell repertoires and HLA-DP antigens. About the study: Donor ages ranged from 18-to-29 to 60-to-69; a couple of men, one woman. Sorted CD137+CD4+ samples averaged 218.4 ng DNA; pre-culture CD4+ samples, 900 to 1,500 ng.

This TCR was sampled from a woman between 18 and 30 years old in good health and CMV-seronegative. This chain uses TRBV5-1 with TRBJ1-2, with TRBD1 as a possible D gene (5 bases). Sequencing was carried out using CD4+ T cells from PBMCs. This CDR3 is CASSRSVARGGLTDYGYTF. In DNA form, the CDR3 reads TGCGCCAGCAGCCGATCCGTCGCAAGGGGAGGCTTAACTGACTATGGCTACACCTTC.